Listed below are T cell receptor beta chains from one sample, sequenced in a study of spatial heterogeneity in lung cancer. Each CDR3 protein is one row after TCRdb ran MiXCR on the 5' RACE reads. The sample holds roughly 2,500 distinct CDR3 sequences, 4.5% to 6% seen once. Sequenced material: lung tumor tissue, taken at surgery. The source of these receptors is a male donor with early-stage non-small cell lung cancer. CDR3s include the opening cysteine and the closing phenylalanine or tryptophan. The D gene is left open where the match is weak. The size of a clone is reported for some rows only, either as once, few or many, or as a class for expanded clones.

D gene: -; V gene: TRBV6-5; clone size: -; J gene: TRBJ2-7; CDR3 protein: CASSYSAEVYEQYF; CDR3 DNA: TGTGCCAGCAGTTACTCCGCCGAGGTCTACGAGCAGTACTTC
D gene: -; V gene: TRBV12-3/TRBV12-4; clone size: -; J gene: TRBJ1-1; CDR3 protein: CASSFRVNTEAFF; CDR3 DNA: TGTGCCAGCAGTTTTCGGGTGAACACTGAAGCTTTCTTT
D gene: -; V gene: TRBV7-3; clone size: medium-sized; J gene: TRBJ2-5; CDR3 protein: CASSLGGRETQYF; CDR3 DNA: TGTGCCAGCAGCTTAGGGGGCCGGGAGACCCAGTACTTC
D gene: TRBD1; V gene: TRBV14; clone size: medium-sized; J gene: TRBJ2-5; CDR3 protein: CASSQTDPYIGGAGTQYF; CDR3 DNA: TGTGCCAGCAGCCAAACAGACCCTTATATAGGGGGCGCCGGGACCCAGTACTTC
D gene: -; V gene: TRBV20-1; clone size: large; J gene: TRBJ1-1; CDR3 protein: CSARDSWDTEAFF; CDR3 DNA: TGCAGTGCTAGGGACTCGTGGGACACTGAAGCTTTCTTT
D gene: -; V gene: TRBV24-1; clone size: medium-sized; J gene: TRBJ2-1; CDR3 protein: CATSSSISSYNEQFF; CDR3 DNA: TGTGCCACCAGTTCCTCGATTAGCTCCTACAATGAGCAGTTCTTC
D gene: -; V gene: TRBV7-8; clone size: many; J gene: TRBJ2-1; CDR3 protein: CASSSTGPKQFF; CDR3 DNA: TGTGCCAGCAGCTCAACCGGGCCCAAGCAGTTCTTC
D gene: TRBD2; V gene: TRBV3-1; clone size: few; J gene: TRBJ2-7; CDR3 protein: CASSQREAYEQYF; CDR3 DNA: TGTGCCAGCAGCCAGCGGGAGGCCTACGAGCAGTACTTC
D gene: -; V gene: TRBV29-1; clone size: many; J gene: TRBJ2-3; CDR3 protein: CSLRLNTDTQYF; CDR3 DNA: TGCAGCCTACGACTCAACACAGATACGCAGTATTTT
D gene: TRBD2; V gene: TRBV4-1; clone size: medium-sized; J gene: TRBJ2-7; CDR3 protein: CASSQETSGGTYEQYF; CDR3 DNA: TGCGCCAGCAGCCAAGAGACTAGCGGGGGGACCTACGAGCAGTACTTC